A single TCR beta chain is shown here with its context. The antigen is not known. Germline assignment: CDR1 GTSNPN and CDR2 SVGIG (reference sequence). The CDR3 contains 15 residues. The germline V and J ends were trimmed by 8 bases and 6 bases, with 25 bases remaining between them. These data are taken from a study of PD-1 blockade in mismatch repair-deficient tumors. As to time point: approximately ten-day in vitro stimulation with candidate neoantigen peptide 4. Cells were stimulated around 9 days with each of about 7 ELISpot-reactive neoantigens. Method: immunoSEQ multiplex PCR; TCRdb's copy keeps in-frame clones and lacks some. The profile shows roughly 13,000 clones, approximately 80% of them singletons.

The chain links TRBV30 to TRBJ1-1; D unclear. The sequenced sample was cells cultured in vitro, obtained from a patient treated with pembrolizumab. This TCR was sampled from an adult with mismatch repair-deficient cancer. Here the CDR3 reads CAKVVVYSGKSEAFF. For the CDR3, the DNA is TGTGCCAAAGTCGTAGTTTACTCCGGGAAATCTGAAGCTTTCTTT.